The clone carrying this T cell receptor beta chain has ten or more counts. The entry originates in a study of human T cells and chemical hapten exposure. The wider study: Subjects had 2% DPC placed on approximately 2 cm by approximately 2 cm of upper inner arm skin for sensitization.

The CDR3 extends over 15 amino acids. Germline CDR1 is SGHTA and CDR2 is FQGNSA. Trimming shortened V by 5 bases and J by 10 bases, and 18 bases separated the two germline ends. A single record per CDR3 protein comes from TCRdb applying MiXCR to the RACE reads. The sample holds 40,000 to 50,000 distinct CDR3 sequences, 4% seen once. The time point here: patch test 1, 2 weeks after DPC sensitization. Treatment indicated: therapeutic diphenylcyclopropenone sensitization with weekly scalp DPC. Total RNA came from unfractionated whole blood. The clonotype was recovered from a man aged 50 or older with alopecia areata. Some clones in this sample may be carry-over from other donors' samples. This chain connects TRBV7-2 to TRBJ1-6; maybe TRBD1 (5 bases). Specimen: whole blood, collected in connection with sensitization to the hapten diphenylcyclopropenone (DPC). CDR3 region: CASSTIADGASPLHF. The CDR3 DNA reads as TGTGCCAGCAGCACAATAGCGGACGGGGCCTCACCCCTCCACTTT.